Below, 4 T cell receptor beta chains from the same sample are listed, as sequenced in a study of blood T cell repertoires in COVID-19. Using immunoSEQ multiplex PCR, the repertoire was profiled, and TCRdb retains in-frame clones only, with some absent. The repertoire holds about 400,000 clones, with around 90% as singletons. Specimen: PBMCs or T cells enriched from blood (not recorded which). The receptors were sampled from a woman in her forties with acute COVID-19.

The chain combines TRBV7-9 with TRBJ1-5, with TRBD1 identical over 8 bases. This CDR3 region has 17 residues. The germline V gene encodes CDR1 SEHNR and CDR2 FQNEAQ (reference sequence). V lost 1 base and J lost 3; bases outside the gene matches: 8. The CDR3 reads CASSLGPGQVFNQPQHF. CDR3 nucleotide sequence: TGTGCCAGCAGCTTAGGCCCGGGACAGGTCTTCAATCAGCCCCAGCATTTT. Full variable domain (outside the CDR3, taken from reference TRBV7-9 and TRBJ1-5): DTGVSQNPRHKITKRGQNVTFRCDPISEHNRLYWYRQTLGQGPEFLTYFQNEAQLEKSRLLSDRFSAERPKGSFSTLEIQRTEQGDSAMYLCASSLGPGQVFNQPQHFGDGTRLSIL.

V is TRBV2 and J is TRBJ2-2, with D tentatively TRBD1 (5 bases). Trimming took 5 bases from V and 3 from J, leaving 13 bases between them. The V gene's germline CDR1 is SNHLY and CDR2 FYNNEI. The CDR3 has 15 amino acids. In DNA form, the CDR3 reads TGTGCCAGCAGTAGGGGCTCTTTTCACACCGGGGAGCTGTTTTTT. Its translation is CASSRGSFHTGELFF. The full variable domain, in which reference TRBV2 and TRBJ2-2 provide the parts outside the CDR3, is EPEVTQTPSHQVTQMGQEVILRCVPISNHLYFYWYRQILGQKVEFLVSFYNNEISEKSEIFDDQFSVERPDGSNFTLKIRSTKLEDSAMYFCASSRGSFHTGELFFGEGSRLTVL.

This clone was seen only once. This chain uses TRBV5-1 with TRBJ2-5, with 8 bases lining up with TRBD2. Trimming cost V 2 bases and J 5 bases; bases outside gene matches: 5. CDR3 size: 14 residues. CDR1 and CDR2 from the germline V gene are SGHRS and YFSETQ. CDR3 coding DNA: TGCGCCAGCAGCTTCGGGACTAGAACTGAGACCCAGTACTTC. As protein: CASSFGTRTETQYF.

The chain carries TRBV5-1 and TRBJ2-2; no clear D. Per the germline V gene, CDR1 is SGHRS and CDR2 is YFSETQ. The CDR3 consists of 12 residues. V was clipped by 6 bases and J by 1 base, with 4 bases between them. The CDR3 sequence: CASIGNTGELFF. Here the CDR3 DNA reads TGCGCCAGCATCGGGAACACCGGGGAGCTGTTTTTT.